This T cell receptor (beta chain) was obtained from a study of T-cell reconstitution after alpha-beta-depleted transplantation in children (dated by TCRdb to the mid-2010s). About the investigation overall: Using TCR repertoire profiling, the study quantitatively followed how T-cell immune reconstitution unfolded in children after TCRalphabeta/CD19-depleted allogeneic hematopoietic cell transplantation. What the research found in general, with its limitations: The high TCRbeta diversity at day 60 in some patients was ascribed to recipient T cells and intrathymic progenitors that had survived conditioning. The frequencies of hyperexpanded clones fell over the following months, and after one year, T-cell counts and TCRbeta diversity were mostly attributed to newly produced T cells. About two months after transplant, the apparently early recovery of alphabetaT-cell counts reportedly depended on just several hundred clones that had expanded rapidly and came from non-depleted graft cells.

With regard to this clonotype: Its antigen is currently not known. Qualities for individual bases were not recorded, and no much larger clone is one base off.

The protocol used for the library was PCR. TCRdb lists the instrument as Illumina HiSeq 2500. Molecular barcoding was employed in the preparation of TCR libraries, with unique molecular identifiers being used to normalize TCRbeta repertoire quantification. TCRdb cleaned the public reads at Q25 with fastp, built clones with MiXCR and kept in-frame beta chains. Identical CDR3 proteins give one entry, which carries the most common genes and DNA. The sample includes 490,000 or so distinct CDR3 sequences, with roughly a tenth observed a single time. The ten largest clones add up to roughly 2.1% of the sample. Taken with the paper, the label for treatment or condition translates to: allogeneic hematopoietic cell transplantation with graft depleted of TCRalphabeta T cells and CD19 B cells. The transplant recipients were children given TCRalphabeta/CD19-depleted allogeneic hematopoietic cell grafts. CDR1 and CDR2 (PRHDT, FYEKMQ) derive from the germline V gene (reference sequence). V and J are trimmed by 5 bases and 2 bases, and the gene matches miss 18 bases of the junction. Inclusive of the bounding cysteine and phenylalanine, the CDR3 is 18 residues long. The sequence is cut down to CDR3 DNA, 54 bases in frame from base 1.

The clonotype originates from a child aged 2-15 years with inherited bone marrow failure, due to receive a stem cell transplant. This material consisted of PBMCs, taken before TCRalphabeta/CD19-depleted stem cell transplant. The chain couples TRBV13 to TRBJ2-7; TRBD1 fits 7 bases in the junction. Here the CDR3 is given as CASSQRPIGTETPYEQYF. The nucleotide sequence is TGTGCCAGCAGCCAGAGGCCCATCGGGACAGAGACCCCCTACGAGCAGTACTTC.